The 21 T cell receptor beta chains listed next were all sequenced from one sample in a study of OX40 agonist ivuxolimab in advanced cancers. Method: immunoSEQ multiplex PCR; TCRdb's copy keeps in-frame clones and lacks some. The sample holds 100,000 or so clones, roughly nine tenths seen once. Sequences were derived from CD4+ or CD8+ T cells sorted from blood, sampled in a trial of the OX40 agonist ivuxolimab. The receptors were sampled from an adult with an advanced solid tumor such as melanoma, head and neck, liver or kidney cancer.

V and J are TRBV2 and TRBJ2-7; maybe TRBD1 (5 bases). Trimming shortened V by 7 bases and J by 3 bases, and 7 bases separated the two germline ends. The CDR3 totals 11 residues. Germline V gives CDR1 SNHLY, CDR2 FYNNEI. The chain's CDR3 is CASKQDYEQYF. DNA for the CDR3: TGTGCCAGCAAACAGGACTACGAGCAGTACTTC.

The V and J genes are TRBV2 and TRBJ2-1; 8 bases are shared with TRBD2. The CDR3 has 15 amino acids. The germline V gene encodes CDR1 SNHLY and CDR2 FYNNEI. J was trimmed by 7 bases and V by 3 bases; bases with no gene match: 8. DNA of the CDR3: TGTGCCAGCAGTGAGGAAGCGGGAGTTGGGAATGAGCAGTTCTTC. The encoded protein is CASSEEAGVGNEQFF.

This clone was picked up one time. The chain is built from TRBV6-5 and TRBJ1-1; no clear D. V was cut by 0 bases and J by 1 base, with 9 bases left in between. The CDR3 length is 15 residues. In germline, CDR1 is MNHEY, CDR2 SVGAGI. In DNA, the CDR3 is TGTGCCAGCAGTTACTCTCGCCGGACGAACACTGAAGCTTTCTTT. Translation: CASSYSRRTNTEAFF.

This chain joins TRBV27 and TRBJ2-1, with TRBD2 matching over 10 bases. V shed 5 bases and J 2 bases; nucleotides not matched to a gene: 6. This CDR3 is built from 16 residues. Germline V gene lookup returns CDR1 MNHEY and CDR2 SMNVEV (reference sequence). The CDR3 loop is CASSVLAGEAYNEQFF. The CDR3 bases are TGTGCCAGCAGTGTCCTAGCGGGAGAGGCCTACAATGAGCAGTTCTTC.

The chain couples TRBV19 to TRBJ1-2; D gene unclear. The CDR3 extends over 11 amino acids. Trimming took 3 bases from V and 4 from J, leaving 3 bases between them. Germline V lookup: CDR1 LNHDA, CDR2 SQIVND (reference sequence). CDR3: CASSMGYGYTF. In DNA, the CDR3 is TGTGCCAGTAGTATGGGCTATGGCTACACCTTC.

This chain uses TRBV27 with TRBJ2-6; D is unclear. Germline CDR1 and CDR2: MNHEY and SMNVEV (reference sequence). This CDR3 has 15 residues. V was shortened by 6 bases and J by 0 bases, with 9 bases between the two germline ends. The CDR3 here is CASREIGSGANVLTF. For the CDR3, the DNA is TGTGCCAGCAGAGAAATAGGCTCTGGGGCCAACGTCCTGACTTTC.

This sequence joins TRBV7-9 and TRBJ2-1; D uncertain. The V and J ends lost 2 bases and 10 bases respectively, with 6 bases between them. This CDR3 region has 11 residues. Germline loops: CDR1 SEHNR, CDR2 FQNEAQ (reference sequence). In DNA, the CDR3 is TGTGCCAGCAGCTTAAGCCTAGAGCAGTTCTTC. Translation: CASSLSLEQFF. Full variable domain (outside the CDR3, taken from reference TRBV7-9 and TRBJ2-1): DTGVSQNPRHKITKRGQNVTFRCDPISEHNRLYWYRQTLGQGPEFLTYFQNEAQLEKSRLLSDRFSAERPKGSFSTLEIQRTEQGDSAMYLCASSLSLEQFFGPGTRLTVL.

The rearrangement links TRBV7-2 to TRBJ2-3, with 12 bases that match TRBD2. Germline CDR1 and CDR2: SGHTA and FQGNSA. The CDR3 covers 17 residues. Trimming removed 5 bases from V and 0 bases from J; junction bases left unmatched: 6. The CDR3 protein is CASSRVGTSGSTDTQYF. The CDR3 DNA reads TGTGCCAGCAGCCGCGTAGGGACTAGCGGGAGCACAGATACGCAGTATTTT.

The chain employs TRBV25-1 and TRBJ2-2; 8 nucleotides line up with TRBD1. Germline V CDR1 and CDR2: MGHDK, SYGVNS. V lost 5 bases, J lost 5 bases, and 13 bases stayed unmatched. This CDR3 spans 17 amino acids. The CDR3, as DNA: TGTGCCAGCAGTCATCAGGGGGCGCGGGCCTTGACCGGGGAGCTGTTTTTT. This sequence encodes CASSHQGARALTGELFF. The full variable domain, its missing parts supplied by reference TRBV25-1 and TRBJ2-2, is EADIYQTPRYLVIGTGKKITLECSQTMGHDKMYWYQQDPGMELHLIHYSYGVNSTEKGDLSSESTVSRIRTEHFPLTLESARPSHTSQYLCASSHQGARALTGELFFGEGSRLTVL.

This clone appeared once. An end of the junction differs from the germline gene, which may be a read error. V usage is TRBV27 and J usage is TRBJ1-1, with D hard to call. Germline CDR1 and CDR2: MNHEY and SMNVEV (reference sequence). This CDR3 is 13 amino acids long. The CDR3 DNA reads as TGTGCCAACAGTTTATCCACGAACACTGAAGCTTTCTTT. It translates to CANSLSTNTEAFF.

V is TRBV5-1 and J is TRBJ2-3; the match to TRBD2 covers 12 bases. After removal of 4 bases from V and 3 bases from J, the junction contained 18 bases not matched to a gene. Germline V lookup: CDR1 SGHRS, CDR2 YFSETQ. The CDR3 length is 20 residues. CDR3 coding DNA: TGCGCCAGCAGCCCCTTTGGCCTAGCGGGAGGGCCTATGGGGACAGATACGCAGTATTTT. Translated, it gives CASSPFGLAGGPMGTDTQYF.

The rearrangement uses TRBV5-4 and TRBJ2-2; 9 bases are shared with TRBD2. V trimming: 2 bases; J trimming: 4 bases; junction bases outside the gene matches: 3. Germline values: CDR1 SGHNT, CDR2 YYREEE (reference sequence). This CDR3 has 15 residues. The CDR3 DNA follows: TGTGCCAGCAGCTTTAGCGGGAGTTCCACCGGGGAGCTGTTTTTT. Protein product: CASSFSGSSTGELFF.

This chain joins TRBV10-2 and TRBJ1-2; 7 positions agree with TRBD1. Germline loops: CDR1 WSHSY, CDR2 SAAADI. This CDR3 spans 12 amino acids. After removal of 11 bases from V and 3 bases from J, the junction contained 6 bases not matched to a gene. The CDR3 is CALRGRDYGYTF. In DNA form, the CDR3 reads TGCGCCCTCAGGGGGAGGGACTATGGCTACACCTTC.

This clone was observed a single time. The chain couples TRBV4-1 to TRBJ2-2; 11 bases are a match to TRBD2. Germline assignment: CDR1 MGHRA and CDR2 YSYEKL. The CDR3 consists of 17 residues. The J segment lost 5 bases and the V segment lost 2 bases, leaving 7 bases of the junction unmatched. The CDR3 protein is CASSQWLAGGGTGELFF. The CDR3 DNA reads TGCGCCAGCAGCCAATGGCTAGCGGGAGGTGGGACCGGGGAGCTGTTTTTT.

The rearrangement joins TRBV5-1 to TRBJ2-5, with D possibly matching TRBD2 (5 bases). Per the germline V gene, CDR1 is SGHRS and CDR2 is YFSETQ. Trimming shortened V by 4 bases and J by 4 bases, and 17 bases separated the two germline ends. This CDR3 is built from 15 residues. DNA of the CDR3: TGCGCCAGCAGCCCAGTCGTGTCTCGGGGAGAGACCCAGTACTTC. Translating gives CASSPVVSRGETQYF.

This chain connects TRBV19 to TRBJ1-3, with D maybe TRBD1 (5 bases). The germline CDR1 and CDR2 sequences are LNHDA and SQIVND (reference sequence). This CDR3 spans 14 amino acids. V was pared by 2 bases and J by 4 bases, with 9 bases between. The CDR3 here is CASSIRGDGNTIYF. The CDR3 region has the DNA TGTGCCAGTAGTATACGGGGCGACGGAAACACCATATATTTT.

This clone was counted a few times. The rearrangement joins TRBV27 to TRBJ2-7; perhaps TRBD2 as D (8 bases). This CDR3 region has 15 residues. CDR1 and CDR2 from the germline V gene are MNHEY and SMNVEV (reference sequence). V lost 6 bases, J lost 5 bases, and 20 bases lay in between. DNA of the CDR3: TGTGCCAGCAGCAACAGGGGACTAGGAGCTCACGAGCAGTACTTC. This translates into CASSNRGLGAHEQYF.

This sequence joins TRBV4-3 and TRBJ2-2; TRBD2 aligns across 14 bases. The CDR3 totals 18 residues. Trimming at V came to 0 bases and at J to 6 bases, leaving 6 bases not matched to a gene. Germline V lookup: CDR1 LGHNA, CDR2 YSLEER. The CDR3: CASSQEAGLAGGPGELFF. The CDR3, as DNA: TGCGCCAGCAGCCAAGAAGCAGGACTAGCGGGAGGCCCCGGGGAGCTGTTTTTT.

CDR3 region: CASSYSGGKTTDTQYF. The CDR3 nucleotides are TGTGCCAGCAGTTACTCTGGGGGGAAAACTACAGATACGCAGTATTTT. V gene TRBV6-6 combines with J gene TRBJ2-3; weak D call: TRBD2 (6 bases). Germline V gene data show CDR1 as MNHNY and CDR2 as SVGAGI (reference sequence). CDR3 length: 16 amino acids. Trimming shortened V by 0 bases and J by 3 bases, and 13 bases separated the two germline ends.

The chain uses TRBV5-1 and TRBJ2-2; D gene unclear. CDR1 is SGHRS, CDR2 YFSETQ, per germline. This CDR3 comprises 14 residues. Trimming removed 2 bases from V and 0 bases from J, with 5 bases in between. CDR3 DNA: TGCGCCAGCAGCTTCGGCACGAACACCGGGGAGCTGTTTTTT. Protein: CASSFGTNTGELFF.

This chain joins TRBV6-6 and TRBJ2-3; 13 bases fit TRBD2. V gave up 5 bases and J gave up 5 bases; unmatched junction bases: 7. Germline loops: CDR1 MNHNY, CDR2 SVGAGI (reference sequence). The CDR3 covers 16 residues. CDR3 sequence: CASSPGLAGRRDTQYF. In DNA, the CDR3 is TGTGCCAGCAGTCCGGGACTAGCGGGGAGGAGAGATACGCAGTATTTT.